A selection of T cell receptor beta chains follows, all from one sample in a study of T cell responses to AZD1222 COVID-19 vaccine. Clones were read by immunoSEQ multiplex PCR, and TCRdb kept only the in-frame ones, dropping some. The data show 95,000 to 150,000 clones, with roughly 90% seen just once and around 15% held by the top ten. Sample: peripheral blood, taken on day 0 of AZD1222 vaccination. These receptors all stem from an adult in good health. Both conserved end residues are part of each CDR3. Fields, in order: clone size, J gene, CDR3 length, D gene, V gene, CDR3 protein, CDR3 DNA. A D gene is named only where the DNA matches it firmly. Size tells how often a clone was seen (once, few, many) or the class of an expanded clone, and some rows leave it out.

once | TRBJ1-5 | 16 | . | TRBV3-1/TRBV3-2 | CASSQERDSRPQPQHF | TGTGCCAGCAGCCAAGAAAGGGACTCACGACCTCAGCCCCAGCATTTT
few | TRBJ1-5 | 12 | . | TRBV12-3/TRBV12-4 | CASRRGGGPQHF | TGTGCCAGCAGACGTGGGGGGGGTCCCCAGCATTTT
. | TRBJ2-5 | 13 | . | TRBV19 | CASSGPDRRTQYF | TGTGCCAGTAGTGGTCCCGACCGGCGAACTCAGTACTTC
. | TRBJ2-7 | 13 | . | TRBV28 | CATVGSGTYEQYF | TGTGCCACGGTGGGATCGGGGACTTACGAGCAGTACTTC
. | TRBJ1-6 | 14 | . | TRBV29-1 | CSVRAEGFNSPLHF | TGCAGCGTTCGCGCGGAGGGATTTAATTCACCCCTCCACTTT
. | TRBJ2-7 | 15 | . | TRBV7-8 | CASSLLTEISYEQYF | TGTGCCAGCAGCTTATTAACTGAGATATCCTACGAGCAGTACTTC
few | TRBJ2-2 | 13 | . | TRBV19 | CASSFGYTGELFF | TGTGCCAGTAGTTTCGGGTACACCGGGGAGCTGTTTTTT
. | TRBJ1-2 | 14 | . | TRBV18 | CASSPPGTHYGYTF | TGTGCCAGCTCACCACCCGGGACGCACTATGGCTACACCTTC
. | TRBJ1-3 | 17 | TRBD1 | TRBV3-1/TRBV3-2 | CASSQVGQGYSGNTIYF | TGTGCCAGCAGCCAAGTTGGACAGGGTTACTCTGGAAACACCATATATTTT
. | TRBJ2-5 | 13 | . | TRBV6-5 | CASSFSGSGTQYF | TGTGCCAGCAGTTTTTCGGGGTCCGGGACCCAGTACTTC
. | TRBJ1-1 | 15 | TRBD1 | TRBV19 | CASSSGGGMNTEAFF | TGTGCCAGTAGTTCAGGGGGGGGCATGAACACTGAAGCTTTCTTT
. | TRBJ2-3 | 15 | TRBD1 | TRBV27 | CASSTRQGNTDTQYF | TGTGCCAGCAGTACGCGACAGGGTAACACAGATACGCAGTATTTT
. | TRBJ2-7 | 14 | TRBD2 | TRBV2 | CASSVKRGPYEQYF | TGTGCCAGCAGTGTCAAGCGGGGGCCCTACGAGCAGTACTTC
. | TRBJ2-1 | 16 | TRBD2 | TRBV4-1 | CASSQVRTSGSNEQFF | TGCGCCAGCAGCCAAGTTCGGACTAGCGGGTCCAATGAGCAGTTCTTC
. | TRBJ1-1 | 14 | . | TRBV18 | CASSPADRNTEAFF | TGTGCCAGCTCACCCGCCGACAGGAACACTGAAGCTTTCTTT
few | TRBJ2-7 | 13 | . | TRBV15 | CATSREAAYEQYF | TGTGCCACCAGCAGAGAGGCGGCCTACGAGCAGTACTTC
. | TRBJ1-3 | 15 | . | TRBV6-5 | CASSPGHHSGNTIYF | TGTGCCAGCAGCCCGGGACATCACTCTGGAAACACCATATATTTT
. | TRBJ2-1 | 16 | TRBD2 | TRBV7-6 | CASSFLAGVSPNEQFF | TGTGCCAGCAGCTTCCTAGCGGGGGTCTCGCCTAATGAGCAGTTCTTC
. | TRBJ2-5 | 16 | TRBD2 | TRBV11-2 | CASSFVAGGAQETQYF | TGTGCCAGCAGCTTTGTGGCGGGGGGGGCCCAAGAGACCCAGTACTTC
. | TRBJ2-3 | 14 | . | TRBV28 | CASSPVGPTDTQYF | TGTGCCAGCAGTCCCGTTGGCCCCACAGATACGCAGTATTTT
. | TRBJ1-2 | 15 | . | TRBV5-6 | CASSSTGLANYGYTF | TGTGCCAGCAGCTCTACAGGGCTAGCTAACTATGGCTACACCTTC
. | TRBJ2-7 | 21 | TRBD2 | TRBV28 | CASSLVQKIGLAGGHSYEQYF | TGTGCCAGCAGTTTGGTGCAGAAAATTGGACTAGCGGGAGGGCACTCCTACGAGCAGTACTTC
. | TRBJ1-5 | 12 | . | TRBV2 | CASSVPIGPQHF | TGTGCCAGCAGTGTTCCCATAGGGCCCCAGCATTTT
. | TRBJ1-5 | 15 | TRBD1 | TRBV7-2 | CASSRGQGSNQPQHF | TGTGCCAGCAGCCGGGGACAGGGATCCAATCAGCCCCAGCATTTT
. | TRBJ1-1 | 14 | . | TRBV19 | CASSISNRELEAFF | TGTGCCAGTAGTATATCCAACAGGGAACTTGAAGCTTTCTTT
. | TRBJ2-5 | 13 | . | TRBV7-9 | CASSADSQETQYF | TGTGCCAGCAGCGCAGACAGTCAAGAGACCCAGTACTTC
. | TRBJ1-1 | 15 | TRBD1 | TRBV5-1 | CASSLGQGALTEAFF | TGCGCCAGCAGCTTGGGGCAGGGGGCGCTTACTGAAGCTTTCTTT